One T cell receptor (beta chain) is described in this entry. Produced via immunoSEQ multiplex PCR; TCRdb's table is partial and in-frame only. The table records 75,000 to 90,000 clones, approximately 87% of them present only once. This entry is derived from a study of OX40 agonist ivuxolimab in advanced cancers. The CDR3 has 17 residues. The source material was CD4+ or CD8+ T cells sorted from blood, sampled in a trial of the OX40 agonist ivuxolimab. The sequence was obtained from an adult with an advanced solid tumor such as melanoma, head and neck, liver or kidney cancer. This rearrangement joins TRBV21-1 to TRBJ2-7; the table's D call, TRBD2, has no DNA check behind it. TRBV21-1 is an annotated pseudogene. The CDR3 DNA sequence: TGTGCCAGCAGCCGAAGGCCAACTCTAGCTGAATCCTACGAGCAGTACTTC. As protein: CASSRRPTLAESYEQYF.